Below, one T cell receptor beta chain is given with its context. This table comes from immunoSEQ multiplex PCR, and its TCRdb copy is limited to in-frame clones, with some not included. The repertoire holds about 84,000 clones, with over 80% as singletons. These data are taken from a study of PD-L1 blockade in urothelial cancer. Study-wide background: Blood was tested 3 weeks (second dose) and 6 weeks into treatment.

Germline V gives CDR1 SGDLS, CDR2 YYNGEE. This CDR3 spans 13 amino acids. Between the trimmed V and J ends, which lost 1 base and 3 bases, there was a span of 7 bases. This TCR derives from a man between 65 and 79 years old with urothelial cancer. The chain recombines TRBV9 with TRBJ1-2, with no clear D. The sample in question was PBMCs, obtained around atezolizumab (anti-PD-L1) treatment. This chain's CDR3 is CASSVNSDYGYTF. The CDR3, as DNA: TGTGCCAGCAGCGTAAACTCGGACTATGGCTACACCTTC.